This entry lists 28 T cell receptor beta chains sequenced from one sample in a study of cytomegalovirus exposure and HLA in healthy donors. Primers: 60 Vbeta forward and 13 Jbeta reverse. Some clones are missing from TCRdb's copy, which holds only in-frame ones; the method was immunoSEQ multiplex PCR. The sample includes 70,000 to 100,000 clones, nearly 80% seen only once; the top ten take 20% to 30%. The specimen was PBMCs. These receptors were taken from a woman in her forties or fifties in good health and CMV-seropositive.

This clone was found a few times. This chain links TRBV27 with TRBJ2-1; 9 nucleotides line up with TRBD1. The CDR3 extends over 16 amino acids. The V segment lost 6 bases and the J segment 2 bases; nucleotides outside the gene matches: 8. Germline loops: CDR1 MNHEY, CDR2 SMNVEV (reference sequence). The DNA for the CDR3 is TGTGCCAGCAGACCCGCCGGGACAGGGACCTACAATGAGCAGTTCTTC. Encoded protein: CASRPAGTGTYNEQFF.

The chain uses TRBV18 and TRBJ2-7; tentatively, D is TRBD2 (6 bases). The germline CDR1 and CDR2 sequences are KGHSH and LQKENI. Trimming cost V 1 base and J 6 bases, with 7 bases left between them. CDR3 size: 12 residues. In nucleotides, the CDR3 is TGTGCCAGCTCACCACAGGGACTCGAGCAGTACGTC. It encodes CASSPQGLEQYV.

CDR3 in amino acids: CASSLGGAADTQYF. CDR3 DNA sequence: TGTGCCAGTAGTTTGGGGGGGGCGGCAGATACGCAGTATTTT. The chain uses TRBV19 and TRBJ2-3; D is possibly TRBD2 (7 bases). This CDR3 has 14 residues. The V and J ends lost 5 bases and 4 bases respectively, with 13 bases between them. The germline V gene has CDR1 LNHDA and CDR2 SQIVND (reference sequence). The full variable domain, its missing parts supplied by reference TRBV19 and TRBJ2-3, is DGGITQSPKYLFRKEGQNVTLSCEQNLNHDAMYWYRQDPGQGLRLIYYSQIVNDFQKGDIAEGYSVSREKKESFPLTVTSAQKNPTAFYLCASSLGGAADTQYFGPGTRLTVL.

The chain couples TRBV19 to TRBJ1-2; TRBD1 might be the D (5 bases). With 1 base removed from V and 7 bases from J, the gap between germline ends came to 19 bases. This CDR3 comprises 16 residues. From germline, CDR1 is LNHDA and CDR2 SQIVND (reference sequence). This CDR3 is CASSIAGGGLAAGYTF. As DNA, the CDR3 is TGTGCCAGTAGTATAGCGGGCGGGGGATTGGCAGCTGGCTACACCTTC.

The chain combines TRBV27 with TRBJ1-5; 9 positions agree with TRBD1. Germline loops: CDR1 MNHEY, CDR2 SMNVEV (reference sequence). The CDR3 length is 16 residues. Unmatched junction bases numbered 11, after V lost 5 bases and J lost 6 bases. CDR3 sequence: CASSPYPDRGVQPQHF. In nucleotides, the CDR3 is TGTGCCAGCAGTCCCTACCCTGACAGGGGGGTTCAGCCCCAGCATTTT.

The V and J genes are TRBV6-1 and TRBJ2-1; 8 bases are shared with TRBD2. CDR3 length equals 15 residues. The germline gives CDR1 MNHNS, CDR2 SASEGT. The V and J ends lost 11 bases and 7 bases, in that order; junction bases with no gene match: 16. The CDR3 is CAGKRGEREYNEQFF. The CDR3 coding sequence is TGTGCCGGCAAAAGGGGGGAGCGGGAGTATAATGAGCAGTTCTTC.

CDR3 nucleotide sequence: TGTGCCAGCACCGCGGGACAGGGTAGGGAGAACTATGGCTACACCTTC. This gives the protein CASTAGQGRENYGYTF. The chain recombines TRBV7-9 with TRBJ1-2; 9 bases line up with TRBD1. CDR1 is SEHNR, CDR2 FQNEAQ, per germline (reference sequence). V was pared by 7 bases and J by 2 bases, with 11 bases of the junction left unmatched. CDR3 length: 16 residues.

The V call is TRBV19, the J call TRBJ1-1; D remains ambiguous. The germline V gene encodes CDR1 LNHDA and CDR2 SQIVND (reference sequence). The V end was cut by 7 bases, the J end by 1 base, with 16 bases between. The length of the CDR3 is 15 residues. The CDR3 DNA follows: TGTGCCAGTATCTGGGGTGTCCGGGGGAACACTGAAGCTTTCTTT. Its protein is CASIWGVRGNTEAFF.

V usage is TRBV5-1 and J usage is TRBJ2-1; 7 nucleotides align to TRBD1. The CDR3 is made up of 13 amino acids. V shed 4 bases and J 5 bases; nucleotides not matched to a gene: 3. Germline V gene data show CDR1 as SGHRS and CDR2 as YFSETQ. The CDR3 region is CASSPGTDNEQFF. The CDR3 bases are TGCGCCAGCAGCCCCGGGACAGACAATGAGCAGTTCTTC.

J is TRBJ1-6 and V is TRBV5-1; a weak D match, TRBD1 (6 bases). Per the germline V gene, CDR1 is SGHRS and CDR2 is YFSETQ. The CDR3 consists of 14 residues. The ends were cut back, 4 bases at V and 7 bases at J, with 12 bases in the middle. The CDR3 nucleotides are TGCGCCAGCAGCCCCGGACAGAGCAATTCACCCCTCCACTTT. It specifies CASSPGQSNSPLHF.

This chain connects TRBV10-1 to TRBJ2-1; 16 bases align to TRBD2. CDR3 length equals 20 residues. Unmatched junction bases numbered 12, after V lost 4 bases and J lost 3 bases. Looked up from germline, CDR1 is WNHNN and CDR2 is SYGVQD (reference sequence). CDR3 sequence: CASSGAPGLAGGPYYNEQFF. In nucleotides, the CDR3 is TGCGCCAGCAGTGGGGCTCCGGGACTAGCGGGAGGGCCCTACTACAATGAGCAGTTCTTC.

This rearrangement joins TRBV6-5 to TRBJ1-4, with 9 bases lining up with TRBD1. This CDR3 comprises 16 residues. Germline CDR1 and CDR2: MNHEY and SVGAGI. Trimming cost V 2 bases and J 7 bases; bases outside gene matches: 8. This CDR3 reads CASSYATGGAGEKLFF. The CDR3 DNA follows: TGTGCCAGCAGTTACGCAACAGGGGGCGCCGGTGAAAAACTGTTTTTT.

The chain links TRBV7-9 to TRBJ2-2; TRBD1 agrees at 8 bases. The J segment lost 7 bases and the V segment lost 5 bases, leaving 6 bases of the junction unmatched. This CDR3 comprises 14 residues. CDR1 is SEHNR and CDR2 is FQNEAQ in the germline V gene (reference sequence). DNA of the CDR3: TGTGCCAGCAGCAAGGACAGGGCGGACGGGGAGCTGTTTTTT. It specifies CASSKDRADGELFF.

Only one count was recorded for this clone. The DNA for the CDR3 is TGTGCCAGCAGTTCTTCACTAGCGGGGGGGTATGAGCAGTACTTC. It yields the protein CASSSSLAGGYEQYF. The gene calls are TRBV6-6 and TRBJ2-5; TRBD2 matches 13 bases. With V trimmed by 4 bases and J by 11 bases, 10 bases remained unmatched. The CDR3 length is 15 residues. CDR1 MNHNY and CDR2 SVGAGI come from the germline V gene (reference sequence).

This clone was picked up a small number of times. The V and J genes are TRBV11-2 and TRBJ1-1; possible D gene TRBD1, 5 bases. Germline CDR1 and CDR2: SGHAT and FQNNGV. The CDR3 runs 14 residues. V lost 0 bases and J lost 4, with 9 bases in between. The CDR3 is CASSLDRRVTEAFF. CDR3 nucleotide sequence: TGTGCCAGCAGCTTAGACCGCAGGGTCACTGAAGCTTTCTTT.

The V gene is TRBV13, the J gene TRBJ1-1, with TRBD1 identical over 11 bases. From germline, CDR1 is PRHDT and CDR2 FYEKMQ (reference sequence). Trimming at V came to 4 bases and at J to 5 bases, leaving 12 bases not matched to a gene. This CDR3 has 17 amino acids. CDR3 sequence reads: CASSWGRTGGAGTEAFF. As DNA, the CDR3 is TGTGCCAGCAGCTGGGGCCGGACAGGGGGCGCCGGGACTGAAGCTTTCTTT.

The chain employs TRBV11-1 and TRBJ2-1, with 8 bases that match TRBD2. CDR3 length equals 15 residues. J gave up 4 bases and V 3 bases, and 5 bases lay outside the gene matches. The germline CDR1 and CDR2 sequences are SGHAT and FQDESV (reference sequence). The CDR3 coding sequence is TGTGCCAGCAGCTTTGGGCTAGCGGGTTACAATGAGCAGTTCTTC. Protein: CASSFGLAGYNEQFF.

V gene TRBV5-1 combines with J gene TRBJ1-2, with D possibly matching TRBD1 (5 bases). CDR3 length: 15 residues. Trimming cost V 4 bases and J 4 bases, with 17 bases left between them. Germline V lookup: CDR1 SGHRS, CDR2 YFSETQ. The CDR3 reads CASSPQEGRTYGYTF. DNA for the CDR3: TGCGCCAGCAGCCCCCAGGAGGGGAGAACCTATGGCTACACCTTC.

The V gene is TRBV5-6, the J gene TRBJ2-7; 9 bases are a match to TRBD1. CDR1 is SGHDT and CDR2 is YYEEEE in the germline V gene. This CDR3 has 13 residues. The J segment lost 6 bases and the V segment lost 4 bases, leaving 5 bases of the junction unmatched. The CDR3 loop is CASSLGTGPEQYV. CDR3 sequence (DNA): TGTGCCAGCAGCCTAGGGACAGGGCCCGAGCAGTACGTC.

The chain is built from TRBV5-1 and TRBJ2-6, with 13 bases that match TRBD2. This CDR3 region has 18 residues. The V gene's germline CDR1 is SGHRS and CDR2 YFSETQ. V lost 5 bases and J lost 1; bases outside the gene matches: 6. CDR3: CASRNQLAGGSGANVLTF. The CDR3 region has the DNA TGCGCCAGCAGGAACCAACTAGCGGGGGGGTCTGGGGCCAACGTCCTGACTTTC.

The V gene is TRBV7-9, the J gene TRBJ1-1; possibly TRBD1 for D (6 bases). The CDR3 has 13 amino acids. Germline V gene data show CDR1 as SEHNR and CDR2 as FQNEAQ (reference sequence). Trimming took 9 bases from V and 1 from J, leaving 12 bases between them. CDR3 in amino acids: CASSSTGNTEAFF. As DNA, the CDR3 is TGTGCCAGTTCCTCGACAGGGAACACTGAAGCTTTCTTT.

This clone was detected only a few times. The chain employs TRBV11-3 and TRBJ1-5; D is possibly TRBD1 (6 bases). CDR3 size: 13 residues. Germline V lookup: CDR1 SGHNT, CDR2 YENEEA. The V gene lost 5 bases and the J gene lost 3 bases, with 8 bases spanning the gap. The CDR3 coding sequence is TGTGCCAGCAGCGGACAGTACAATCAGCCCCAGCATTTT. Protein: CASSGQYNQPQHF.

This clone was observed a few times. The V gene is TRBV6-1, the J gene TRBJ1-6, with no clear D. The germline V gene has CDR1 MNHNS and CDR2 SASEGT. CDR3 length: 12 residues. Trimming shortened V by 11 bases and J by 9 bases, and 14 bases separated the two germline ends. The CDR3 nucleotides read TGTGCCGTCAATGAGGAGGTTTCACCCCTCCACTTT. The encoded protein is CAVNEEVSPLHF.

Here the CDR3 reads CASSSTGTGGSGANVLTF. In nucleotides, the CDR3 is TGTGCCAGCAGCTCCACCGGGACAGGAGGCTCTGGGGCCAACGTCCTGACTTTC. The V call is TRBV5-5, the J call TRBJ2-6; 8 bases line up with TRBD1. V was clipped by 3 bases and J by 0 bases; unmatched bases: 8. The CDR3 is 18 residues long. The germline V gene encodes CDR1 SGHKS and CDR2 YYEKEE (reference sequence).

The rearrangement uses TRBV11-2 and TRBJ2-3; D not resolved. The germline V gene has CDR1 SGHAT and CDR2 FQNNGV. This CDR3 is 12 amino acids long. V lost 5 bases and J 6 bases, leaving 9 bases between the germline ends. In DNA form, the CDR3 reads TGTGCCAGCAGCCGTAATGAGGATACGCAGTATTTT. This encodes CASSRNEDTQYF.

J is TRBJ1-4 and V is TRBV7-8; the D gene is possibly TRBD1 (6 bases). V gave up 6 bases and J gave up 0 bases, with 14 bases separating them. Germline CDR1 SGHVS, CDR2 FQNEAQ. The CDR3 totals 16 residues. The CDR3 coding sequence is TGTGCCAGCAGACAGGGTCGGATAGCAACTAATGAAAAACTGTTTTTT. The encoded protein is CASRQGRIATNEKLFF.

A few counts support this clone. J is TRBJ1-2 and V is TRBV28; D not certain. This CDR3 is 14 amino acids long. Germline V CDR1 and CDR2: MDHEN, SYDVKM. V was shortened by 4 bases and J by 0 bases, with 9 bases between the two germline ends. This CDR3 reads CASSSSSANYGYTF. The CDR3 DNA reads as TGTGCCAGCAGTTCATCCTCGGCTAACTATGGCTACACCTTC.

The J gene is TRBJ2-4, the V gene TRBV19; possible D gene TRBD1, 5 bases. Trimming removed 6 bases at V and 8 bases at J, with 20 bases between. Germline lookup yields CDR1 LNHDA and CDR2 SQIVND (reference sequence). The CDR3 is 15 amino acids. CDR3 in amino acids: CASSKLLGRVDIQYF. CDR3 nucleotide sequence: TGTGCCAGTAGCAAGCTACTGGGGCGTGTGGACATTCAGTACTTC.